Included here is one T cell receptor beta chain sequence, with context. V dropped 5 bases and J dropped 4; count of bases not matched to a gene: 17. This CDR3 is 18 amino acids long. Germline loops: CDR1 SEHNR, CDR2 FQNEAQ (reference sequence). This entry is derived from a study of control samples from healthy donors and cancer patients. Measured with immunoSEQ multiplex PCR; TCRdb has only the in-frame clones, and not every one. The repertoire holds 55,000 to 75,000 clones, with 87% as singletons. The chain has TRBV7-9 and TRBJ2-3; 8 bases agree with TRBD2. Sequenced: PBMCs. This clonotype was sampled from a woman aged 45-65 years with head and neck cancer. The CDR3 nucleotides read TGTGCCAGCAGCCCCGCTTTGAGCGGGGGCCTCCTCGCAGATACGCAGTATTTT. Translated, it gives CASSPALSGGLLADTQYF.